This note documents a single T cell receptor beta chain sequence. The antigen is not known. Repertoires were generated with immunoSEQ multiplex PCR, while TCRdb's copy carries only in-frame clones and drops some. Of approximately 740,000 clones in the sample, over 90% were seen once. The data stem from a study of shared clonotypes between healthy human individuals. Study-level background: Donor composition was a couple of women and a few men, aged 18 to 49. Findings and caveats of the study: Larger richness was generally estimated for naive than memory subsets. Tissues were not sampled, only blood, and their repertoires likely differ.

CD45RO-negative, CCR7-selected cells formed the naive CD8 fraction, which excluded terminally differentiated effector memory CD45RA+ cells. This CDR3 is built from 15 residues. The trim removed 6 bases at V and 6 bases at J, leaving 9 bases unmatched. Germline CDR1 reads MNHEY; CDR2 reads SVGAGI. Source material: naive CD8+ T cells sorted from blood. The chain employs TRBV6-5 and TRBJ2-3, with TRBD2 identical over 10 bases. This TCR was sampled from a young man in good health. The CDR3 reads CASSKQLAGTDTQYF. The CDR3 DNA is TGTGCCAGCAGCAAACAACTAGCGGGAACTGATACGCAGTATTTT.